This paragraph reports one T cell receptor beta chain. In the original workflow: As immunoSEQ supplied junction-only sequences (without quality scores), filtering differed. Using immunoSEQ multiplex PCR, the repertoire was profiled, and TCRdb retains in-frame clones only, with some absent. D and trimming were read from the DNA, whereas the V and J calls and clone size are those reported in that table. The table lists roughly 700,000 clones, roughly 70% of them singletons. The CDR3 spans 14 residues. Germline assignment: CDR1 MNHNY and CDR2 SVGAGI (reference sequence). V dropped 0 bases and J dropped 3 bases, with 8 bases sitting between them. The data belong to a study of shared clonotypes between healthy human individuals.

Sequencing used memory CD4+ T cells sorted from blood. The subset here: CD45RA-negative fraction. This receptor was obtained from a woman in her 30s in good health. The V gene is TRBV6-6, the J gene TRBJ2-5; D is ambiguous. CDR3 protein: CASSYSRREETQYF. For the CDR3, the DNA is TGTGCCAGCAGTTACTCGAGAAGAGAAGAGACCCAGTACTTC.